The present TCR beta chain was sequenced within a study of vaccination and CD4 T cells after COVID-19. Once obtained from cultured CD4+ T cells, the DNA was sequenced using the Oncomine TCR Beta short-read assay. From cultured CD4+ T cells, genomic DNA was extracted. TCRdb independently ran MiXCR on the PCR reads; one entry per CDR3 protein. The top ten hold less than 25% of the sample, which has some 8,500 distinct CDR3 sequences, approximately 35% seen once. Only a few counts were recorded for this clonotype. What it recognizes is unknown. Treatment reported: roughly 10-day PBMC culture with coronavirus spike peptide pools or control peptides (ViraFEST assay). Researchers collected the unexposed donor's CD4+ T cells before the COVID-19 pandemic (2011-2018). V was trimmed by 0 bases and J by 2 bases, leaving 8 bases between them. The CDR3 loop spans 15 amino acids. Per germline, CDR1 LGHNA and CDR2 YNFKEQ.

V and J are TRBV4-2 and TRBJ1-5; D gene ambiguous. Sequenced input: CD4+ T cells from blood, cultured in vitro. The receptor comes from a human donor in good health. The CDR3 loop is CASSQDGQGNQPQHF. The CDR3 DNA sequence: TGTGCCAGCAGCCAAGATGGGCAGGGCAATCAGCCCCAGCATTTT.